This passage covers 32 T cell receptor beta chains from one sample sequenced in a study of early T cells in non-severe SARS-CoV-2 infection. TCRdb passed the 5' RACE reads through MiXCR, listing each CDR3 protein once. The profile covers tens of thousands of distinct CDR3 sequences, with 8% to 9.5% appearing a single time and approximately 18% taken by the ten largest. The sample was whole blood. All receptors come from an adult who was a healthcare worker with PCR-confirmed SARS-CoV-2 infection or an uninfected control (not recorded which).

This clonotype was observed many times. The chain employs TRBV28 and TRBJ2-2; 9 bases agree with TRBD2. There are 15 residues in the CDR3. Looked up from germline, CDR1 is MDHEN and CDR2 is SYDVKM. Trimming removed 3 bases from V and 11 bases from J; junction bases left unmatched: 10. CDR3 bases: TGTGCCAGCAGTTTGACTAGCGGCTCACCGAGTGAGCTGTTTTTT. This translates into CASSLTSGSPSELFF.

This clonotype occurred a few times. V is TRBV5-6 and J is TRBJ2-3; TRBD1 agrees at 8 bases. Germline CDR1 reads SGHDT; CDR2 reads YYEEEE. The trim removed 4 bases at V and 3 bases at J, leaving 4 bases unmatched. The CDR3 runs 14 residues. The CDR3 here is CASSRTGPTDTQYF. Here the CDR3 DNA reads TGTGCCAGCAGCCGGACAGGGCCGACAGATACGCAGTATTTT.

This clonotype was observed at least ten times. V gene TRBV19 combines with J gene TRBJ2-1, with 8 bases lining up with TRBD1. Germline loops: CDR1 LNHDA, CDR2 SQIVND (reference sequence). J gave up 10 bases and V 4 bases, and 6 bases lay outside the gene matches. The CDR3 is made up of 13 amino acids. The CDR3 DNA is TGTGCCAGTAGTAAATCAGGGGGCGAGGAGCAGTTCTTC. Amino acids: CASSKSGGEEQFF.

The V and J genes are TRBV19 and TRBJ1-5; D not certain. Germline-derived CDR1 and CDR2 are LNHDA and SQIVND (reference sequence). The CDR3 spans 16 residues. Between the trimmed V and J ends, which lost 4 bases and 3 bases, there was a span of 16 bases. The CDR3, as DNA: TGTGCCAGTAGTAGGCACTACCCCACTCACAATCAGCCCCAGCATTTT. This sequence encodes CASSRHYPTHNQPQHF.

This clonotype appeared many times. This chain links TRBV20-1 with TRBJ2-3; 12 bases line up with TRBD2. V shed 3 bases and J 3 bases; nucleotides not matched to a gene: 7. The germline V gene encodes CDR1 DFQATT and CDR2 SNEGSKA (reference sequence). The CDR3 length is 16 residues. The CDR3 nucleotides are TGCAGTGCTAGCCAGACTAGCGGGAGAGCGACAGATACGCAGTATTTT. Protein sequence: CSASQTSGRATDTQYF.

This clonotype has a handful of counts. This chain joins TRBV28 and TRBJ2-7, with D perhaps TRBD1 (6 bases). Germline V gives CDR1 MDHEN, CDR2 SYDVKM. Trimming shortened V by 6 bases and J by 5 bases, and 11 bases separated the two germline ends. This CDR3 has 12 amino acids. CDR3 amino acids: CASRTQGDEQYF. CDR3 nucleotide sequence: TGTGCCAGCAGAACACAGGGCGACGAGCAGTACTTC.

The CDR3 loop is CASSPTGHNSPLHF. The CDR3 bases are TGTGCCAGCTCACCAACAGGGCACAATTCACCCCTCCACTTT. This chain connects TRBV18 to TRBJ1-6; possible D gene TRBD1, 6 bases. V was pared by 2 bases and J by 7 bases, with 9 bases between. This CDR3 spans 14 amino acids. Germline assignment: CDR1 KGHSH and CDR2 LQKENI.

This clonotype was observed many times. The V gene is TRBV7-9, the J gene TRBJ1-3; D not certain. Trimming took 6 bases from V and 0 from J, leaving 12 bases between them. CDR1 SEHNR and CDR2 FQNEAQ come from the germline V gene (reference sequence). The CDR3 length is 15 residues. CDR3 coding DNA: TGTGCCAGCAGTCGTGCCGGCACCTCTGGAAACACCATATATTTT. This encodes CASSRAGTSGNTIYF.

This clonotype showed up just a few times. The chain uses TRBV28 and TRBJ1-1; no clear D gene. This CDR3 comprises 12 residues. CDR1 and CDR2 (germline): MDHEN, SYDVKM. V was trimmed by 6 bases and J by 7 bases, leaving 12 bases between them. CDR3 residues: CASSPDGNEAFF. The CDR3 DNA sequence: TGTGCCAGCAGCCCGGACGGGAATGAAGCTTTCTTT.

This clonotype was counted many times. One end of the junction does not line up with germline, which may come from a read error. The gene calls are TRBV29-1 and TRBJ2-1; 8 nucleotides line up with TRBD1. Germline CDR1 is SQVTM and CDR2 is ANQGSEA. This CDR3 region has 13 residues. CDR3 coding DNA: TGCAGCGCTGAACGGACAGGGTATTATGAGCAGTTCTTC. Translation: CSAERTGYYEQFF.

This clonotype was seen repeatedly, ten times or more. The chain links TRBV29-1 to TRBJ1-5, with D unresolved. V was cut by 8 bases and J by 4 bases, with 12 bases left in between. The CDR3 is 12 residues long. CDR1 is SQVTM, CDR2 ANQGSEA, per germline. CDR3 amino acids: CSTKQGNQPQHF. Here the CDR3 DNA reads TGCAGCACCAAACAAGGGAATCAGCCCCAGCATTTT.

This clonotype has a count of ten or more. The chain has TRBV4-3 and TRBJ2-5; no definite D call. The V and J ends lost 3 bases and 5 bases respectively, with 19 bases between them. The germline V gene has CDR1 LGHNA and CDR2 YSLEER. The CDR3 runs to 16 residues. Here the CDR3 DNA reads TGCGCCAGCAGCCAGGTTATAGGCGTTGGGGTGGAGACCCAGTACTTC. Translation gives CASSQVIGVGVETQYF.

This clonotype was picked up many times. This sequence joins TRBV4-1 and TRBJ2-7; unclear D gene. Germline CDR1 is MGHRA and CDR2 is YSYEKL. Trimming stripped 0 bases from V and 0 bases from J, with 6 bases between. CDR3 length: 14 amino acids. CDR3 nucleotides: TGCGCCAGCAGCCAAGAAGGGTCCTCCTACGAGCAGTACTTC. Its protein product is CASSQEGSSYEQYF.

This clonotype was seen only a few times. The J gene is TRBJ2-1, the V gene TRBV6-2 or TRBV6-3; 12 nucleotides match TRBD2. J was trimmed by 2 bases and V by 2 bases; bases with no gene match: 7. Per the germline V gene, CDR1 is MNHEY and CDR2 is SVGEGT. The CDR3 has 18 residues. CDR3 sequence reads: CASSYPLAGGPAYNEQFF. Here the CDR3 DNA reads TGTGCCAGCAGTTACCCGCTAGCGGGAGGGCCGGCCTACAATGAGCAGTTCTTC.

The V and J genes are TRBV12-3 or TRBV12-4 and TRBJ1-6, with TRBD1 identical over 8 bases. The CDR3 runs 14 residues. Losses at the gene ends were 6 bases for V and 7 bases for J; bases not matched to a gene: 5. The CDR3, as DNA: TGTGCCAGCAGGCAGACAGGGGACAATTCACCCCTCCACTTT. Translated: CASRQTGDNSPLHF.

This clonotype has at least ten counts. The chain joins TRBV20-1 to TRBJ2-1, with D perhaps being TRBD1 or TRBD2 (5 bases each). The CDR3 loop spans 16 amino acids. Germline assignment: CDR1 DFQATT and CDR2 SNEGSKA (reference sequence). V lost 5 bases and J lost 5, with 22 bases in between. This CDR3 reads CSAARRGEGRDNEQFF. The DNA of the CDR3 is TGCAGTGCTGCCCGTCGCGGAGAGGGACGAGACAATGAGCAGTTCTTC.

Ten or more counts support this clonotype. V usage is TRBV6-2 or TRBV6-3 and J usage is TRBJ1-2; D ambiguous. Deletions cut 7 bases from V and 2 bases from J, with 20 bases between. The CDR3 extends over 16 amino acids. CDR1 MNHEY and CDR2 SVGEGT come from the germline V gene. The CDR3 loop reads CASKKGSPLPNYGYTF. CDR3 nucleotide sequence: TGTGCCAGCAAGAAAGGCAGCCCGTTACCCAACTATGGCTACACCTTC.

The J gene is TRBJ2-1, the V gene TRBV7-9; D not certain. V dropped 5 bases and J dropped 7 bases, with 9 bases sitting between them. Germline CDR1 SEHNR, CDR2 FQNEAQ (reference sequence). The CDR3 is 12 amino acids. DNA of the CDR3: TGTGCCAGCAGCCCCAGGCGGAATGAGCAGTTCTTC. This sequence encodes CASSPRRNEQFF.

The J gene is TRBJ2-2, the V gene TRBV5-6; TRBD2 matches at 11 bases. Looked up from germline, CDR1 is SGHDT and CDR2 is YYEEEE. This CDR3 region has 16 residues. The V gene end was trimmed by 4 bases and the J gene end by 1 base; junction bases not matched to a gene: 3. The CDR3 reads CASSPGLAGNTGELFF. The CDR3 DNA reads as TGTGCCAGCAGCCCAGGACTAGCGGGGAACACCGGGGAGCTGTTTTTT. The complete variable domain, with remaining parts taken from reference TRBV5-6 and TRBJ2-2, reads DAGVTQSPTHLIKTRGQQVTLRCSPKSGHDTVSWYQQALGQGPQFIFQYYEEEERQRGNFPDRFSGHQFPNYSSELNVNALLLGDSALYLCASSPGLAGNTGELFFGEGSRLTVL.

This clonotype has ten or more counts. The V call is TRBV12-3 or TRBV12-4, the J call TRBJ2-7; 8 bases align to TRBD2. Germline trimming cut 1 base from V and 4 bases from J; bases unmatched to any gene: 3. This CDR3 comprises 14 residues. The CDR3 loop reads CASSLGTSQYEQYF. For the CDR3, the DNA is TGTGCCAGCAGTTTAGGGACTAGCCAGTACGAGCAGTACTTC.

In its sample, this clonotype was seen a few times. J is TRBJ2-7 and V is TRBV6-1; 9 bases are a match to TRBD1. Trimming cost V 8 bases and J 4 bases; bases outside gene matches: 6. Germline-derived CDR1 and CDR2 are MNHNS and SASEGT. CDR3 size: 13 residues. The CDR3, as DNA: TGTGCCAGCCAGACTGGACAGGGGTACGAGCAGTACTTC. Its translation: CASQTGQGYEQYF.

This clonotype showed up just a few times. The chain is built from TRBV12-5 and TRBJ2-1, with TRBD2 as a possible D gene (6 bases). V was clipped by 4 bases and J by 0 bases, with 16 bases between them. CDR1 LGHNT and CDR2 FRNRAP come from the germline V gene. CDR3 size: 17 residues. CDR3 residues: CASGSSAGTSSYNEQFF. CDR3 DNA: TGTGCTAGTGGTTCCTCCGCCGGGACTTCCTCCTACAATGAGCAGTTCTTC.

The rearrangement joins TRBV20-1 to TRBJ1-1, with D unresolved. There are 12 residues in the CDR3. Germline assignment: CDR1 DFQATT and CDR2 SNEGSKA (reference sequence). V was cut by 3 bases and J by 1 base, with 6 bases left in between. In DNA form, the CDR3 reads TGCAGTGCTAGGCGGGGGAACACTGAAGCTTTCTTT. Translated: CSARRGNTEAFF.

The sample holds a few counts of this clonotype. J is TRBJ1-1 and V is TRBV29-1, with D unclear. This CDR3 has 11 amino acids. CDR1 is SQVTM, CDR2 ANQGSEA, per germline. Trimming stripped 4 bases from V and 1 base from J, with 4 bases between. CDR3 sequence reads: CSVAPNTEAFF. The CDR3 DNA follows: TGCAGCGTTGCCCCGAACACTGAAGCTTTCTTT.

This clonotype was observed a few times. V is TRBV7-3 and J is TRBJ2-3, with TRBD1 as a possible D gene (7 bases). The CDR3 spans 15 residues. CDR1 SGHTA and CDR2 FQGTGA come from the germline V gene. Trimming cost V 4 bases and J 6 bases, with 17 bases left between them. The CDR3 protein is CASSSQPSGGDTQYF. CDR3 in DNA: TGTGCCAGCAGCTCACAACCCTCAGGGGGGGATACGCAGTATTTT.

The CDR3 sequence: CASTHPSAALEQYF. Written as DNA, the CDR3 is TGTGCCAGCACTCACCCCTCGGCGGCCCTCGAGCAGTACTTC. The chain links TRBV28 to TRBJ2-7; D is uncertain. CDR3 size: 14 residues. The V end was cut by 7 bases, the J end by 6 bases, with 19 bases between. The V gene's germline CDR1 is MDHEN and CDR2 SYDVKM.

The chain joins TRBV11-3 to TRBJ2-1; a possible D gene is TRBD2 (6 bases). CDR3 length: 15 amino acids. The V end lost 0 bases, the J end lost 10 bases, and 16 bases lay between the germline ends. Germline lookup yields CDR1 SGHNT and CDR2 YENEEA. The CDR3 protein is CASSLDTGVPLEQFF. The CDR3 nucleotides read TGTGCCAGCAGCTTAGATACGGGAGTTCCCCTCGAGCAGTTCTTC.

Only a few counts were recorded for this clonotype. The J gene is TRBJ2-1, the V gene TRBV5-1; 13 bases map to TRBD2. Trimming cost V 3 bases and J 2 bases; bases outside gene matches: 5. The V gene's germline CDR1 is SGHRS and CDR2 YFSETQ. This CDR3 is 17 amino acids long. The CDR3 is CASSWTSGSTAYNEQFF. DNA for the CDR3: TGCGCCAGCAGCTGGACTAGCGGGAGTACCGCCTACAATGAGCAGTTCTTC.

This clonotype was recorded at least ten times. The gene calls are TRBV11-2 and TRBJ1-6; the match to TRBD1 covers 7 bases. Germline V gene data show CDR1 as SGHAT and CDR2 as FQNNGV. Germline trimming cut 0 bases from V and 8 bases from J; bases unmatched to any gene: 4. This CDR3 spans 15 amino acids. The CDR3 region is CASSLEGDSYSPLHF. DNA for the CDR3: TGTGCCAGCAGCTTAGAGGGGGACAGCTATTCACCCCTCCACTTT.

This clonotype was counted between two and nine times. The CDR3 sequence is CASSWIFTDTQYF. DNA of the CDR3: TGTGCCAGCAGTTGGATCTTCACAGATACGCAGTATTTT. The chain links TRBV28 to TRBJ2-3; D is undetermined. V lost 4 bases to trimming and J lost 2 bases, with 7 bases between them. Germline V lookup: CDR1 MDHEN, CDR2 SYDVKM. The CDR3 runs 13 residues.

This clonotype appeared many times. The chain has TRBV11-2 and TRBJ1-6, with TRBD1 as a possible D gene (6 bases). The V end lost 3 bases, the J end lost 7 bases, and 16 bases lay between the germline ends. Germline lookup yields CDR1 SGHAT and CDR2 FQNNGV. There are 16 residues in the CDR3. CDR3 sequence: CASSFTGQLTNSPLHF. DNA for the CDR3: TGTGCCAGCAGCTTTACAGGGCAACTGACGAATTCACCCCTCCACTTT.

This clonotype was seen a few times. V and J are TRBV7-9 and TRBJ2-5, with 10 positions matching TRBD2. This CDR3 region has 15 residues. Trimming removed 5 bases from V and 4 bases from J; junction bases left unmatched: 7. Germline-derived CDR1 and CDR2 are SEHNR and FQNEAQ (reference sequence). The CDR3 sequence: CASSPGIAGGETQYF. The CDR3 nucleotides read TGTGCCAGCAGCCCCGGGATAGCGGGAGGAGAGACCCAGTACTTC. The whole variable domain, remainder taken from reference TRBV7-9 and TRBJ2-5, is DTGVSQNPRHKITKRGQNVTFRCDPISEHNRLYWYRQTLGQGPEFLTYFQNEAQLEKSRLLSDRFSAERPKGSFSTLEIQRTEQGDSAMYLCASSPGIAGGETQYFGPGTRLLVL.